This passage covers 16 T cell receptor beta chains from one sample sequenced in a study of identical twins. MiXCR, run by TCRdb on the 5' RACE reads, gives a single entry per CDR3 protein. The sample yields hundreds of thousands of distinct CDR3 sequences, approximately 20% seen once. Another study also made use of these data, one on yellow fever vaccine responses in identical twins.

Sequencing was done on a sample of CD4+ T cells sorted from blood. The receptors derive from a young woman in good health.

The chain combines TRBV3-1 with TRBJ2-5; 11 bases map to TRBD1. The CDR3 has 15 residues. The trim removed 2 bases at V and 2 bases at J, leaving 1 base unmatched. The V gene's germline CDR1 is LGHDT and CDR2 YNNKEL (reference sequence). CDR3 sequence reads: CASSQRDRGQETQYF. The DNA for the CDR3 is TGTGCCAGCAGCCAACGGGACAGGGGGCAAGAGACCCAGTACTTC.

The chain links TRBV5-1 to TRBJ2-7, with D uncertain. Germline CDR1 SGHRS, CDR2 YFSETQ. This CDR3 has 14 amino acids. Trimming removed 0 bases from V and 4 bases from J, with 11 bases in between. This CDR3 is CASSLGTPRYEQYF. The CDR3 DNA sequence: TGCGCCAGCAGCTTGGGGACCCCTAGATACGAGCAGTACTTC.

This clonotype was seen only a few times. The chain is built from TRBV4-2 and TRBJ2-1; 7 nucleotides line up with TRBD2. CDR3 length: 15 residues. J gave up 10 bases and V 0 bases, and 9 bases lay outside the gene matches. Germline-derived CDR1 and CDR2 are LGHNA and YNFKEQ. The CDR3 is CASSQDAGVGNEQFF. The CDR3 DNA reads TGTGCCAGCAGCCAAGATGCGGGAGTAGGGAACGAGCAGTTCTTC.

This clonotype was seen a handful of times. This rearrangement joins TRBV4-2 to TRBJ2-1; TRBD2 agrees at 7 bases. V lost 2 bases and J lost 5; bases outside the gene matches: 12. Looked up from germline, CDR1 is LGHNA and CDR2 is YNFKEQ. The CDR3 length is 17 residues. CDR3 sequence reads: CASSQLSPGGADNEQFF. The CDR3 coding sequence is TGTGCCAGCAGCCAACTTTCTCCGGGAGGTGCAGACAATGAGCAGTTCTTC.

CDR3 loop: CATSGGGSYGYTF. The CDR3 DNA reads TGTGCCACCAGTGGAGGCGGTTCCTATGGCTACACCTTC. The chain is built from TRBV24-1 and TRBJ1-2, with no clear D. Per the germline V gene, CDR1 is KGHDR and CDR2 is SFDVKD. The CDR3 has 13 residues. Trimming removed 5 bases at V and 4 bases at J, with 10 bases between.

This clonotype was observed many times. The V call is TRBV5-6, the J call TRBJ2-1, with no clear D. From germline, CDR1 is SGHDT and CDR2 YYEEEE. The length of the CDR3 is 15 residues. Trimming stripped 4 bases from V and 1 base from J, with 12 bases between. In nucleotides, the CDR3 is TGTGCCAGCAGCCTAGGCCCTTTATCCTACAATGAGCAGTTCTTC. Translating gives CASSLGPLSYNEQFF.

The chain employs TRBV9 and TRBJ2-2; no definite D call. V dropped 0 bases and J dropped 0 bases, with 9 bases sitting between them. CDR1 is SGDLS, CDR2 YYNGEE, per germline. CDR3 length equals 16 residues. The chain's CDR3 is CASSVVPAPNTGELFF. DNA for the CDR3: TGTGCCAGCAGCGTAGTTCCAGCGCCGAACACCGGGGAGCTGTTTTTT.

The CDR3 nucleotides are TGCAGTGCTAGTATCCCGGGAACCCAAGAGACCCAGTACTTC. Protein product: CSASIPGTQETQYF. The V gene is TRBV20-1, the J gene TRBJ2-5; D is possibly TRBD2 (5 bases). Deletions cut 3 bases from V and 1 base from J, with 12 bases between. The germline gives CDR1 DFQATT, CDR2 SNEGSKA (reference sequence). This CDR3 has 14 amino acids.

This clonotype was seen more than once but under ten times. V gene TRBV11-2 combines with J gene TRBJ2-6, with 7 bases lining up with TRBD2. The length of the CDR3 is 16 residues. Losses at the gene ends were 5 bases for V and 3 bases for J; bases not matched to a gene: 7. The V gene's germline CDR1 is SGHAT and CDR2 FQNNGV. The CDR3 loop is CASSQREGNGANVLTF. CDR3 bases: TGTGCCAGCAGCCAAAGGGAGGGTAATGGGGCCAACGTCCTGACTTTC.

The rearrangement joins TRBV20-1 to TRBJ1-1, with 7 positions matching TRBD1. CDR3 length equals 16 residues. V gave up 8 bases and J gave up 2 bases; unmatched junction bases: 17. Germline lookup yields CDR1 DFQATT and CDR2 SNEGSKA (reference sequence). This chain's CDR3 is CSPVGWTGEVNTEAFF. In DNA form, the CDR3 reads TGCAGTCCCGTGGGATGGACAGGCGAGGTTAACACTGAAGCTTTCTTT.

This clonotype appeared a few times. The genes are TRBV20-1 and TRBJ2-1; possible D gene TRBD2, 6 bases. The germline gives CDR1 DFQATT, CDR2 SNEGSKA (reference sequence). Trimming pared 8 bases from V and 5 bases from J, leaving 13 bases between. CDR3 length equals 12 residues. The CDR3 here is CSSLLADNEQFF. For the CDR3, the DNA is TGCAGTTCCCTACTAGCCGACAATGAGCAGTTCTTC.

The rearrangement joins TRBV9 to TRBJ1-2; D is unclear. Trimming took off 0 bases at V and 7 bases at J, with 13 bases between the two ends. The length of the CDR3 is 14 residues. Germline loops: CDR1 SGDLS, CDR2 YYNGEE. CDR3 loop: CASSVASRTGGYTF. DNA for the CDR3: TGTGCCAGCAGCGTAGCTAGCAGGACCGGTGGCTACACCTTC.

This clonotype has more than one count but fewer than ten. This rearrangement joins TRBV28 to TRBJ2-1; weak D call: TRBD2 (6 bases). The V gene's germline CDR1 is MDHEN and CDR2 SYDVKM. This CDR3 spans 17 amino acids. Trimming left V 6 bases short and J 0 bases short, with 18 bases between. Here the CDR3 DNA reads TGTGCCAGCAGACAACATGAAGCGGGTATCTCCTACAATGAGCAGTTCTTC. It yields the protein CASRQHEAGISYNEQFF.

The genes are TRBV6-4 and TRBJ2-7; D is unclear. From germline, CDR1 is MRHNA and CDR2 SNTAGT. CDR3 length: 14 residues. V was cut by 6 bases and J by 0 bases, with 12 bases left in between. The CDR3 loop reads CASRDQLYSYEQYF. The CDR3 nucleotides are TGTGCCAGCAGGGACCAACTCTACTCCTACGAGCAGTACTTC.

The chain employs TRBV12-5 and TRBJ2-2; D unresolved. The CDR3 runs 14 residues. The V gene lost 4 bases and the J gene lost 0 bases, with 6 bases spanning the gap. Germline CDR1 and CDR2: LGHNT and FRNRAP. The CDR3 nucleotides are TGTGCTAGTGGTTCCTACGCGAACACCGGGGAGCTGTTTTTT. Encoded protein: CASGSYANTGELFF.

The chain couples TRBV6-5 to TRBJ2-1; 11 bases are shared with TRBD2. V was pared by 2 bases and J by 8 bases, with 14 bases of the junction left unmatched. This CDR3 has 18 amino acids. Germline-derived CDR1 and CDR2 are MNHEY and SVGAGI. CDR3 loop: CASSYDRLAGIGGDEQFF. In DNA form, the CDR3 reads TGTGCCAGCAGTTACGACCGACTAGCGGGAATTGGGGGGGATGAGCAGTTCTTC.